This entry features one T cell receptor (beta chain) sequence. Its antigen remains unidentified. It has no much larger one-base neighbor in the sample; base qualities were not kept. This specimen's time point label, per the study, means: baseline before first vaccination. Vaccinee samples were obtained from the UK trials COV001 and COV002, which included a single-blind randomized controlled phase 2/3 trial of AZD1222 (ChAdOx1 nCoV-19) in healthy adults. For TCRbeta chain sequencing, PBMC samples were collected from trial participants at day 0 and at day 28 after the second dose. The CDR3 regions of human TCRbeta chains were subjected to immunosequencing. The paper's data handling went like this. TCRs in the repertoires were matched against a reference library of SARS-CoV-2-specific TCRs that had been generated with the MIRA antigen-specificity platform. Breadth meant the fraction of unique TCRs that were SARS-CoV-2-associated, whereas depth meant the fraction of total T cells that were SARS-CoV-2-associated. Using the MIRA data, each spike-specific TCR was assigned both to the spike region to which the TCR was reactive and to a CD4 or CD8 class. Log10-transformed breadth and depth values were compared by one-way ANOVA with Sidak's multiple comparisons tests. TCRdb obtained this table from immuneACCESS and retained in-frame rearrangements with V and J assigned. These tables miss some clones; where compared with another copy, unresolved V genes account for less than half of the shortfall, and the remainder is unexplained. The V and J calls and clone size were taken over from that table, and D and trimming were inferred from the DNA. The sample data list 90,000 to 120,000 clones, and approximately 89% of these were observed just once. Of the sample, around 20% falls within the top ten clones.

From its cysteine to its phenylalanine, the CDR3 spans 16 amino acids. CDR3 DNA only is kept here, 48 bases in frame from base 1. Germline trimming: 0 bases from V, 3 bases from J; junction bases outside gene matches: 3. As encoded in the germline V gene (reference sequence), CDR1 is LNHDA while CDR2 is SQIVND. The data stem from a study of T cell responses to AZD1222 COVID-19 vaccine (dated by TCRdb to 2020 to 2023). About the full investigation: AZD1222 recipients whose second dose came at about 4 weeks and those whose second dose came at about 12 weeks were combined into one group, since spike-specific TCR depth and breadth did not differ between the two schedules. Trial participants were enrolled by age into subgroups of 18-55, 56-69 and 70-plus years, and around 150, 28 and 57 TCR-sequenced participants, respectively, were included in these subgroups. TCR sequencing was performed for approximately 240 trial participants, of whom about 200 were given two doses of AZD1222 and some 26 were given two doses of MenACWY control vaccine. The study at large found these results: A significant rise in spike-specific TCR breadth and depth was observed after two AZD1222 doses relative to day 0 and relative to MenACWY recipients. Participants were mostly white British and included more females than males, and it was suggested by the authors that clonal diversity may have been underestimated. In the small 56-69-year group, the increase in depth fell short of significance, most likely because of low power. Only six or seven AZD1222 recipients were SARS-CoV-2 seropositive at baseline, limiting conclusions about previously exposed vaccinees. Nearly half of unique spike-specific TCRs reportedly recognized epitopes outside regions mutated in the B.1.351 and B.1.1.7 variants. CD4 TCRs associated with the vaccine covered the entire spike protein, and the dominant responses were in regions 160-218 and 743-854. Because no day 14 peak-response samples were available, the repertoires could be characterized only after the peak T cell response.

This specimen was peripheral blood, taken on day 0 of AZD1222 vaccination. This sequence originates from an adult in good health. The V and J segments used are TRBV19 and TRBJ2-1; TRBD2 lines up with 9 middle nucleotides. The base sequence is TGTGCCAGTAGTATAGAAGAGCGGGGGGTCTACAATGAGCAGTTCTTC. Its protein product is CASSIEERGVYNEQFF. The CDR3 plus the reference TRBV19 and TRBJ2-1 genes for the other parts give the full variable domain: DGGITQSPKYLFRKEGQNVTLSCEQNLNHDAMYWYRQDPGQGLRLIYYSQIVNDFQKGDIAEGYSVSREKKESFPLTVTSAQKNPTAFYLCASSIEERGVYNEQFFGPGTRLTVL.